This T cell receptor beta chain was identified in a study of T cell responses to AZD1222 COVID-19 vaccine. Study information: Pooled together were second doses at about 4 or about 12 weeks. Overall study results and limits: The study reported that nearly half of spike-specific TCRs target unmutated variant regions. The sample set comprised mostly white British donors with more females, and clonal diversity was possibly underestimated.

Germline values: CDR1 SNHLY, CDR2 FYNNEI. Trimming at V came to 4 bases and at J to 0 bases, leaving 12 bases not matched to a gene. CDR3 length: 18 residues. Remarks on this clone: Its specificity is not known.

Sequenced by immunoSEQ multiplex PCR; TCRdb stores in-frame clones only, minus some. The sample yields about 140,000 clones, roughly 90% seen once. Sequencing was performed on peripheral blood, taken on day 0 of AZD1222 vaccination. The chain carries TRBV2 and TRBJ2-3, with TRBD2 identical over 8 bases. This TCR came from an adult in good health. The CDR3 nucleotides are TGTGCCAGCAGTGGAGGTCTAGCGGGTCAATTTAGCACAGATACGCAGTATTTT. This encodes CASSGGLAGQFSTDTQYF.